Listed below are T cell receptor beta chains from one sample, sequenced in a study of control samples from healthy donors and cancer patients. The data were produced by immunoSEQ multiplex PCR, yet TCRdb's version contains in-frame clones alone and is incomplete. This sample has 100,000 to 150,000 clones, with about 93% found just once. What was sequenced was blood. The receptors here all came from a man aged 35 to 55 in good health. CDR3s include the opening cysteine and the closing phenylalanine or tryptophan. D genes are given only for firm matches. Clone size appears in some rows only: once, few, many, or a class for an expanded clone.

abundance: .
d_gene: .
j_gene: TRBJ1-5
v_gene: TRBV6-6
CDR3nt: TGTGCCAGCAGTGCCACAGGGATAGGTCAGCCCCAGCATTTT
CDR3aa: CASSATGIGQPQHF

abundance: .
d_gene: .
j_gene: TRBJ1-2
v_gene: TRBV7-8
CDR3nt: TGTGCCAGCAGCTTGGAGGGATATGATGGCTACACCTTC
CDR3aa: CASSLEGYDGYTF

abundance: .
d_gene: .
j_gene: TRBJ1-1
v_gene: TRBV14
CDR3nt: TGTGCCAGCAGCCAAGAACCGAACACTGAAGCTTTCTTT
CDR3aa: CASSQEPNTEAFF

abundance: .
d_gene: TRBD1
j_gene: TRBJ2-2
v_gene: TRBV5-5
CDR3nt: TGTGCCAGCAGCTCCGACAGGGGAGTAGGTACCGGGGAGCTGTTTTTT
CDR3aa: CASSSDRGVGTGELFF

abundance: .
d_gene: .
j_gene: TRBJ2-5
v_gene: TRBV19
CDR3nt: TGTGCCAGTAGTATCGGACAGAAAGAGACCCAGTACTTC
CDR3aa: CASSIGQKETQYF

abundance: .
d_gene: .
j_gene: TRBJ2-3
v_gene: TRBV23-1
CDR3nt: TGCGCCGGGGTCAGGGGGGAACAGATTACGCAGTATTTT
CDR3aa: CAGVRGEQITQYF

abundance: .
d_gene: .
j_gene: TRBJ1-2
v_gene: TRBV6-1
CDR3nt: TGTGCCAGCAGTGAGGGGGGCAGCTACACCTTC
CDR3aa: CASSEGGSYTF

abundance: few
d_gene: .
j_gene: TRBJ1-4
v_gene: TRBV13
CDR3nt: TGTGCCAGCAGCCCGGATTCAACTAATGAAAAACTGTTTTTT
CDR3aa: CASSPDSTNEKLFF

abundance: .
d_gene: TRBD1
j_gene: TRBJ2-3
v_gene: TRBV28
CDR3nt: TGTGCCAGCAGTTTAGAACAGGGGAACACAGATACGCAGTATTTT
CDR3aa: CASSLEQGNTDTQYF

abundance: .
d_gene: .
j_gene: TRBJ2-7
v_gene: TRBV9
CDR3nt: TGTGCCAGCAGCGGCTACGAGCAGTACTTC
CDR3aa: CASSGYEQYF

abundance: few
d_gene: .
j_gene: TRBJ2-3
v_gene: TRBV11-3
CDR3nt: TGTGCCAGCAGCTCCGGGACAGGTCTTCGGGAGGAAGATACGCAGTATTTT
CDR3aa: CASSSGTGLREEDTQYF

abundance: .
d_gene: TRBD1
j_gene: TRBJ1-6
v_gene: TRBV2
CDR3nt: TGTGCCAGCAGGGGACAGAGCTCCTATAATTCACCCCTCCACTTT
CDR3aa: CASRGQSSYNSPLHF

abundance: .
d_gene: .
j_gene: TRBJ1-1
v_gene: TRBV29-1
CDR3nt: TGCAGCGTTGAAGAGCAGACGAACACTGAAGCTTTCTTT
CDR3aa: CSVEEQTNTEAFF

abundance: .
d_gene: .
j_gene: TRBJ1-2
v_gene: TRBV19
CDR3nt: TGTGCCAGTAGTTGGATGGCCGGTAATGGCTACACCTTC
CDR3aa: CASSWMAGNGYTF

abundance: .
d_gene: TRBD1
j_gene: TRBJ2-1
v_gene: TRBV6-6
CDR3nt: TGTGCCAGCAGTGACAGGGGGAGTGAGCAGTTCTTC
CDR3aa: CASSDRGSEQFF

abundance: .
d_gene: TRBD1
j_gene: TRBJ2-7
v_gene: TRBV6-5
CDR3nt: TGTGCCAGCAGTACTGACAGGGGGCGAGAGCAGTACTTC
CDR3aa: CASSTDRGREQYF

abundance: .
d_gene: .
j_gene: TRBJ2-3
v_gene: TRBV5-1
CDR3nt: TGCGCCAGCAGCCCAGGGGGCACAGATACGCAGTATTTT
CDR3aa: CASSPGGTDTQYF

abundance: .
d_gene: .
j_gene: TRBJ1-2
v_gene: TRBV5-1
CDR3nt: TGCGCCAGCAGCTTGGCAGGGGCTCGTGGCTACACCTTC
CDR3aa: CASSLAGARGYTF

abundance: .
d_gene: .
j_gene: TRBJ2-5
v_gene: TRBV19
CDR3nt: TGTGCCACGAGGGGGGGCGGCTTACAAGAGACCCAGTACTTC
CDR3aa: CATRGGGLQETQYF

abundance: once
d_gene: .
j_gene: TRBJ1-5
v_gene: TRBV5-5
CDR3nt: TGTGCCAGCAGCTCGGTAGCAGGGACTTTTTCGGGGTTCGAGCCCCAGCATTTT
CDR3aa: CASSSVAGTFSGFEPQHF

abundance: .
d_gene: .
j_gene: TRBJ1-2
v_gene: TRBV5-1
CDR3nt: TGCGCCAGCAGCTTGGCAACAGACGTCTATGGCTACACCTTC
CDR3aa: CASSLATDVYGYTF

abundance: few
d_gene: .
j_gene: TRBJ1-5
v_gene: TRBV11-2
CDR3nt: TGTGCCAGCAGCATTTCAGGGGTACAGCCCCAGCATTTT
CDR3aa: CASSISGVQPQHF

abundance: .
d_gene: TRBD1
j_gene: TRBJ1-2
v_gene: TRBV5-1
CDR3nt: TGCGCCAGCAGCTTGGGAGGTGCGGGACAGGGGGCATTTGGCTACACCTTC
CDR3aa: CASSLGGAGQGAFGYTF

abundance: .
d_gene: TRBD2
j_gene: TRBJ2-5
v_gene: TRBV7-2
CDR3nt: TGTGCCAGCAGCTCGCAGCGGGGGAGCACAAAGACCCAGTACTTC
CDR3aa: CASSSQRGSTKTQYF

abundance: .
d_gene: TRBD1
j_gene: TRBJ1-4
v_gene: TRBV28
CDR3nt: TGTGCCAGCAGTTCCCCGGGACAGGGTAGGACTAATGAAAAACTGTTTTTT
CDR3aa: CASSSPGQGRTNEKLFF

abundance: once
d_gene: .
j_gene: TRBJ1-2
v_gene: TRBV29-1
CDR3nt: TGCAGCGTATCACAGTTGGGGGCGGGCTATGGCTACACCTTC
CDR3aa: CSVSQLGAGYGYTF

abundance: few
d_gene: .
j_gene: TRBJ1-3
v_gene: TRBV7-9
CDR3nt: TGTGCCAGCAGCTTAGGGGGGGCGAGTGGAAACACCATATATTTT
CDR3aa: CASSLGGASGNTIYF

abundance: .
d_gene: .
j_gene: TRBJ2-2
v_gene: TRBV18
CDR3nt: TGTGCCAGCTCACCACGACAGAACACCGGGGAGCTGTTTTTT
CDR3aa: CASSPRQNTGELFF

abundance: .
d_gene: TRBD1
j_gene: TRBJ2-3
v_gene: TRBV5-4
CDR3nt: TGTGCCAGCAGCACTCCGGGACAGGGGGTCACAGATACGCAGTATTTT
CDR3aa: CASSTPGQGVTDTQYF

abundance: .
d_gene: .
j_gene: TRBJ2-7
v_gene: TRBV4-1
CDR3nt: TGCGCCAGCAGCCAAGTGGGAAAAACAGGGAGTGGCGAGCAGTACTTC
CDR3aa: CASSQVGKTGSGEQYF

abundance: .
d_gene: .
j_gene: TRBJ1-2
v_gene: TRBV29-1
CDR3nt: TGCAGCGTTGAAGATCGGGAAACAGGCACCTCAGGCTACACCTTC
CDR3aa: CSVEDRETGTSGYTF

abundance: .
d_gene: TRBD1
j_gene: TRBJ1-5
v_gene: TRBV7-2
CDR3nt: TGTGCCAGCAGCCCTCACAGGGGCCATCAGCCCCAGCATTTT
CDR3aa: CASSPHRGHQPQHF

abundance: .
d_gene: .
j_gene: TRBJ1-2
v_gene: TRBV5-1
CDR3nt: TGCGCCAGCAGCCTAGACCAGAATGGCTACACCTTC
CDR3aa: CASSLDQNGYTF

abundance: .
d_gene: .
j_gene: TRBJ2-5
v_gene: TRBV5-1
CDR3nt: TGCGCCAGCAAAAAGGGTGAGACCCAGTACTTC
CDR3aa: CASKKGETQYF

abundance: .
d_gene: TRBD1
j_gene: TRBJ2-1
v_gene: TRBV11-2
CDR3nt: TGTGCCAGCAGCTTAGATAAACAGGGGGTTCTCTTC
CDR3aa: CASSLDKQGVLF

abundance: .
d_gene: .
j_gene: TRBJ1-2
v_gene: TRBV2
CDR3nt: TGTGCCAGCAGTGAATGGGCTGACTATGGCTACACCTTC
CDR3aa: CASSEWADYGYTF

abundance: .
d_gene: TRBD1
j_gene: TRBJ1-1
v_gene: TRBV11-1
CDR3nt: TGTGCCAGCAGCTTTCCCGGACAGGGATGGACTGAAGCTTTCTTT
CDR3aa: CASSFPGQGWTEAFF

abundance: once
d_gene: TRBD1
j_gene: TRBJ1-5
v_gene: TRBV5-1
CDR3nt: TGCGCCAGCAGCCCCGGGACAGGCTCCAATCAGCCCCAGCATTTT
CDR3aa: CASSPGTGSNQPQHF

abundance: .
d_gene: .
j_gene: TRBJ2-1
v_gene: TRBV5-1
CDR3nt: TGCGCCAGCAGCTTTGGACCCACCTACAATGAGCAGTTCTTC
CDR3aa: CASSFGPTYNEQFF

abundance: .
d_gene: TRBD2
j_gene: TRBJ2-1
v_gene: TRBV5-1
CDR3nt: TGCGCCAGCAGCCGGACTAGCGGGGGGGCCTTGGTGAATGAGCAGTTCTTC
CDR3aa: CASSRTSGGALVNEQFF

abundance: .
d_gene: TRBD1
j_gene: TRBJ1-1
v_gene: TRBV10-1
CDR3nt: TGCGCCAGCAGTGAGGGGACAGTGGGAGCTTTCTTT
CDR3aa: CASSEGTVGAFF

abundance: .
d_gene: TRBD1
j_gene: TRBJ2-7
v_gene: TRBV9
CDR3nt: TGTGCCAGCAGCCCTGGACAGGGGGCCTACGAGCAGTACTTC
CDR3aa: CASSPGQGAYEQYF

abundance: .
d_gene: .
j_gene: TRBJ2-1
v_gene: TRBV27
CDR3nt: TGTGCCAGCAGTTGGCGACCCGGGGCGGGTAATGAGCAGTTCTTC
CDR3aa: CASSWRPGAGNEQFF

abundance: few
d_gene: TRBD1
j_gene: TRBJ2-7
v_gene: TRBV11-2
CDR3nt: TGTGCCAGCAGCATAAATCCGGGACAGGGAGGGTACGAGCAGTACTTC
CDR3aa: CASSINPGQGGYEQYF

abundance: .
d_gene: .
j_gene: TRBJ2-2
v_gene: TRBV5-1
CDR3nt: TGCGCCAGCAGCTTGGGTAGCGTATATTCCACCGGGGAGCTGTTTTTT
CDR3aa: CASSLGSVYSTGELFF

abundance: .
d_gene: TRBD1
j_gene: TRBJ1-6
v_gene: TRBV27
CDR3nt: TGTGCCAGCAGTTTAAGTCGGTCAGGGGGCTTTGATAATTCACCCCTCCACTTT
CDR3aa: CASSLSRSGGFDNSPLHF

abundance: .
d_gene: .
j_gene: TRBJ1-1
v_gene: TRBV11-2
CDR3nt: TGTGCCAGCAGCCCCTACGACGGATACACTGAAGCTTTCTTT
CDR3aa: CASSPYDGYTEAFF

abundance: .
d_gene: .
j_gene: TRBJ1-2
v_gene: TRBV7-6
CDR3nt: TGTGCCAGCAGCTTAGGGGCAGGGGTCGGCGGCTACACCTTC
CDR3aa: CASSLGAGVGGYTF